This T cell receptor beta chain appears in the sequencing data of a study of glioma-infiltrating T cells after dendritic cell vaccination. This CDR3 region has 12 residues. Germline V gene sequence: CDR1 LNHDA, CDR2 SQIVND (reference sequence). Trimming pared 11 bases from V and 2 bases from J, leaving 13 bases between. Clones were read by immunoSEQ multiplex PCR, and TCRdb kept only the in-frame ones, dropping some. The sample contains roughly 80,000 clones, over 85% of which appear only once. The J gene is TRBJ2-7, the V gene TRBV19; D perhaps matches TRBD2 (6 bases). Sequenced here: blood, sampled before dendritic cell vaccination. The clonotype was recovered from a human donor with glioblastoma. The CDR3 DNA follows: TGTGCCTGCGAAACGGGAGCCTACGAGCAGTACTTC. It translates to CACETGAYEQYF.